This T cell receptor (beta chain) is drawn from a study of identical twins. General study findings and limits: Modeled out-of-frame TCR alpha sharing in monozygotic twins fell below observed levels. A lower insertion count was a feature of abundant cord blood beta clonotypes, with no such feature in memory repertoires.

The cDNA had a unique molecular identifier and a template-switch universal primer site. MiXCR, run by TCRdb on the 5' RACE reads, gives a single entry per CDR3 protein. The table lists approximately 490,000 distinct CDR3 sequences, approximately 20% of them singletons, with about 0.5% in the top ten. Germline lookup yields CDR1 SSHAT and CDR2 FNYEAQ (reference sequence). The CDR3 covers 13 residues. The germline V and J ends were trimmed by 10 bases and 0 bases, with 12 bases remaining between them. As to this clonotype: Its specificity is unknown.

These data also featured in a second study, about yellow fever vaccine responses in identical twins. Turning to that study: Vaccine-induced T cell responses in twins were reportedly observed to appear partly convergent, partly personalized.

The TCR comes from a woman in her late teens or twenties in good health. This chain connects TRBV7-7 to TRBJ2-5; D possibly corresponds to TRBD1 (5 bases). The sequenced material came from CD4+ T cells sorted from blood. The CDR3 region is CAIQDGHQETQYF. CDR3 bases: TGTGCCATACAGGACGGCCACCAAGAGACCCAGTACTTC.